The 20 T cell receptor beta chains reported below all come from one sample, sequenced in a study of blood T cell repertoires in COVID-19. Using immunoSEQ multiplex PCR, the repertoire was profiled, and TCRdb retains in-frame clones only, with some absent. Among about 120,000 clones, 78% were seen once, and the ten largest hold about 2%. What was sequenced was peripheral blood. The receptors stem from a man aged 70-80 years with acute or convalescent COVID-19.

The chain has TRBV9 and TRBJ2-7; tentative D call: TRBD1 (5 bases). V gave up 3 bases and J gave up 4 bases, with 17 bases separating them. Per germline, CDR1 SGDLS and CDR2 YYNGEE. This CDR3 contains 15 residues. CDR3 sequence: CASSETAASIYEQYF. The DNA for the CDR3 is TGTGCCAGCAGCGAGACAGCCGCGAGCATTTACGAGCAGTACTTC.

The rearrangement uses TRBV9 and TRBJ1-1, with TRBD1 matching 11 bases. Germline V gene lookup returns CDR1 SGDLS and CDR2 YYNGEE. The junction had 5 bases not matched to a gene; V was cut back by 0 bases and J by 4 bases. The CDR3 totals 16 residues. The CDR3 DNA reads as TGTGCCAGCAGCGTAGACCCCGGGACAGGGGGCACTGAAGCTTTCTTT. The encoded protein is CASSVDPGTGGTEAFF.

The V and J genes are TRBV9 and TRBJ2-7, with 9 bases fitting TRBD2. The CDR3 is 15 amino acids. Germline V gene sequence: CDR1 SGDLS, CDR2 YYNGEE. The J segment lost 0 bases and the V segment lost 4 bases, leaving 5 bases of the junction unmatched. The CDR3 DNA follows: TGTGCCAGCAGCATAGCGGGGGAAAACTCCTACGAGCAGTACTTC. Encoded protein: CASSIAGENSYEQYF.

The J gene is TRBJ1-2, the V gene TRBV19, with D tentatively TRBD1 (6 bases). The CDR3 runs 14 residues. Trimming removed 6 bases from V and 8 bases from J, with 19 bases in between. CDR1 is LNHDA, CDR2 SQIVND, per germline (reference sequence). The CDR3 DNA sequence: TGTGCCAGTAGCCTTACCGCCGGGACAAGGGGCTACACCTTC. Its translation: CASSLTAGTRGYTF.

This clone was observed once. This rearrangement joins TRBV19 to TRBJ2-5, with D hard to call. This CDR3 spans 14 amino acids. Trimming removed 2 bases at V and 9 bases at J, with 16 bases between. Germline V CDR1 and CDR2: LNHDA, SQIVND (reference sequence). The CDR3: CASSISAGDVAQYF. DNA of the CDR3: TGTGCCAGTAGTATATCGGCAGGCGACGTGGCCCAGTACTTC.

The chain employs TRBV7-2 and TRBJ2-3; 11 positions match TRBD2. Unmatched junction bases numbered 4, after V lost 1 base and J lost 4 bases. Germline lookup yields CDR1 SGHTA and CDR2 FQGNSA. This CDR3 spans 16 amino acids. CDR3 nucleotides: TGTGCCAGCAGCTTAGAGTTAGCGGGGGGGCCAGATACGCAGTATTTT. It yields the protein CASSLELAGGPDTQYF.

This clone has a single count. The chain employs TRBV15 and TRBJ2-3; a possible D gene is TRBD2 (6 bases). The CDR3 extends over 16 amino acids. CDR1 is LNHNV, CDR2 YYDKDF, per germline (reference sequence). Between the trimmed V and J ends, which lost 3 bases and 4 bases, there was a span of 17 bases. CDR3 sequence: CATSRAGGVMADTQYF. The CDR3 coding sequence is TGTGCCACCAGCAGGGCCGGGGGTGTCATGGCAGATACGCAGTATTTT.

The chain recombines TRBV9 with TRBJ1-3; no firm D call. Germline V gene lookup returns CDR1 SGDLS and CDR2 YYNGEE. V lost 2 bases, J lost 0 bases, and 12 bases lay in between. The CDR3 has 16 amino acids. The CDR3 loop is CASSVTSGSSGNTIYF. For the CDR3, the DNA is TGTGCCAGCAGCGTTACGTCGGGAAGCTCTGGAAACACCATATATTTT.

The chain carries TRBV3-1 (or the pseudogene TRBV3-2) and TRBJ2-7, with 10 nucleotides matching TRBD1. CDR3 length: 16 amino acids. From germline, CDR1 is LGHDT and CDR2 YNNKEL (reference sequence). With V trimmed by 2 bases and J by 0 bases, 4 bases remained unmatched. The CDR3 reads CASSQPRTGGSYEQYF. The CDR3 DNA is TGTGCCAGCAGCCAACCTCGGACAGGGGGCTCCTACGAGCAGTACTTC.

This clone was recorded a few times. Other DNA sequences in the sample encode the same CDR3. The chain combines TRBV14 with TRBJ1-6; D is uncertain. Per the germline V gene, CDR1 is SGHDN and CDR2 is FVKESK. The CDR3 totals 15 residues. The ends were cut back, 4 bases at V and 2 bases at J, with 9 bases in the middle. The CDR3, as DNA: TGTGCCAGCAGCCTCGGCGGGGCCTATAATTCACCCCTCCACTTT. It specifies CASSLGGAYNSPLHF.

This chain links TRBV7-9 with TRBJ2-3; 12 nucleotides align to TRBD2. The CDR3 has 17 residues. Germline lookup yields CDR1 SEHNR and CDR2 FQNEAQ (reference sequence). The V gene end was trimmed by 1 base and the J gene end by 2 bases; junction bases not matched to a gene: 4. CDR3 nucleotides: TGTGCCAGCAGCTTAGGGCTAGCGGGGGGGGCCACAGATACGCAGTATTTT. Protein product: CASSLGLAGGATDTQYF.

This chain uses TRBV10-3 with TRBJ1-6; unclear D gene. The CDR3 sequence is 15 residues long. V lost 3 bases, J lost 9 bases, and 15 bases lay in between. Germline values: CDR1 ENHRY, CDR2 SYGVKD. The CDR3 DNA sequence: TGTGCCATCAGTGATGACACCAATATGATTTCACCCCTCCACTTT. Its protein is CAISDDTNMISPLHF.

The rearrangement uses TRBV3-1 (or the pseudogene TRBV3-2) and TRBJ2-4; perhaps TRBD1 as D (6 bases). Germline CDR1 reads LGHDT; CDR2 reads YNNKEL (reference sequence). CDR3 size: 16 residues. V dropped 1 base and J dropped 1 base, with 11 bases sitting between them. CDR3 amino acids: CASSQGDRGAKNIQYF. The CDR3 region has the DNA TGTGCCAGCAGCCAAGGAGATAGGGGGGCCAAAAACATTCAGTACTTC.

A single count supports this clone. V is TRBV5-1 and J is TRBJ1-1; D uncertain. The V and J ends lost 4 bases and 1 base respectively, with 11 bases between them. The CDR3 contains 14 residues. CDR1 and CDR2 (germline): SGHRS, YFSETQ. The CDR3 reads CASSPTRGNTEAFF. The CDR3 DNA is TGCGCCAGCAGCCCGACCCGGGGGAACACTGAAGCTTTCTTT.

This clone has a single count. V is TRBV6-5 and J is TRBJ2-4; 7 positions match TRBD2. The V gene end was trimmed by 0 bases and the J gene end by 1 base; junction bases not matched to a gene: 3. The CDR3 extends over 16 amino acids. Germline V gene lookup returns CDR1 MNHEY and CDR2 SVGAGI. The CDR3 here is CASSYSGGYAKNIQYF. CDR3 sequence (DNA): TGTGCCAGCAGTTACTCCGGGGGGTACGCCAAAAACATTCAGTACTTC.

The gene calls are TRBV19 and TRBJ1-2, with a tentative D call TRBD1 (6 bases). Germline assignment: CDR1 LNHDA and CDR2 SQIVND (reference sequence). The CDR3 runs 16 residues. With 2 bases removed from V and 8 bases from J, the gap between germline ends came to 21 bases. CDR3 DNA: TGTGCCAGTAGTATAAGGTCGGCAGGGGCGGGTCGAGGCTACACCTTC. This codes for CASSIRSAGAGRGYTF.

The chain employs TRBV4-2 and TRBJ2-3; a weak D match, TRBD1 (6 bases). This CDR3 region has 17 residues. Trimming took 0 bases from V and 0 from J, leaving 13 bases between them. CDR1 is LGHNA and CDR2 is YNFKEQ in the germline V gene. The CDR3: CASSQEIQGLSTDTQYF. The CDR3 bases are TGTGCCAGCAGCCAAGAAATCCAGGGGCTTAGCACAGATACGCAGTATTTT.

This rearrangement joins TRBV9 to TRBJ1-1; D is unclear. This CDR3 has 14 amino acids. The V gene lost 3 bases and the J gene lost 1 base, with 10 bases spanning the gap. In germline, CDR1 is SGDLS, CDR2 YYNGEE. The CDR3: CASSGDKPNTEAFF. Here the CDR3 DNA reads TGTGCCAGCAGCGGCGATAAACCGAACACTGAAGCTTTCTTT.

V is TRBV6-5 and J is TRBJ2-7; 11 bases match TRBD2. The CDR3 runs 16 residues. V lost 0 bases to trimming and J lost 7 bases; unmatched junction nucleotides: 8. The germline CDR1 and CDR2 sequences are MNHEY and SVGAGI. CDR3 nucleotides: TGTGCCAGCAGTTACTCGGCTAGCGGGGGGTTTGGTGAGCAGTACTTC. Its translation: CASSYSASGGFGEQYF.

Worth noting for this clone: The sample contains more than one DNA sequence encoding this CDR3. The chain combines TRBV11-3 with TRBJ2-2, with D tentatively TRBD1 (5 bases). V was shortened by 2 bases and J by 2 bases, with 6 bases between the two germline ends. The CDR3 is 14 residues long. The germline V gene has CDR1 SGHNT and CDR2 YENEEA. Here the CDR3 reads CASSLRGNTGELFF. The CDR3 nucleotides read TGTGCCAGCAGCTTAAGGGGAAACACCGGGGAGCTGTTTTTT.